The 32 T cell receptor beta chains below all came from one sample that was sequenced in a study of blood T cell repertoires in COVID-19. Profiled with immunoSEQ multiplex PCR; TCRdb holds only in-frame clones, not every one. The table records 250,000 to 350,000 clones, approximately 91% of them present only once. The sample comprised peripheral blood. These receptors were obtained from a young man with active or convalescent COVID-19.

The V gene is TRBV4-1, the J gene TRBJ2-1; D is possibly TRBD2 (6 bases). V was shortened by 2 bases and J by 7 bases, with 18 bases between the two germline ends. The CDR3 extends over 16 amino acids. The germline V gene encodes CDR1 MGHRA and CDR2 YSYEKL. CDR3 nucleotide sequence: TGCGCCAGCAGCCAATATGGGACTCCCCCAACAAATGAGCAGTTCTTC. Residues: CASSQYGTPPTNEQFF.

This chain connects TRBV7-6 to TRBJ2-1, with 12 bases fitting TRBD2. Germline loops: CDR1 SGHVS, CDR2 FNYEAQ. This CDR3 spans 20 amino acids. After removal of 1 base from V and 0 bases from J, the junction contained 10 bases not matched to a gene. The CDR3 is CASSLVPGLAGQSSYNEQFF. In DNA form, the CDR3 reads TGTGCCAGCAGCTTAGTCCCTGGACTAGCGGGGCAAAGCTCCTACAATGAGCAGTTCTTC.

In regard to this clone: Other nucleotide sequences in the sample specify the same CDR3. DNA of the CDR3: TGTGCCAGCTCACCACCGGGACAGGGTGGCACCGGGGAGCTGTTTTTT. Translation gives CASSPPGQGGTGELFF. The chain joins TRBV18 to TRBJ2-2; 9 bases are a match to TRBD1. V shed 0 bases, J shed 4 bases, and the junction held 3 bases outside the gene matches. Germline CDR1 is KGHSH and CDR2 is LQKENI. CDR3 size: 16 residues. The full variable domain, completed using reference TRBV18 and TRBJ2-2, is NAGVMQNPRHLVRRRGQEARLRCSPMKGHSHVYWYRQLPEEGLKFMVYLQKENIIDESGMPKERFSAEFPKEGPSILRIQQVVRGDSAAYFCASSPPGQGGTGELFFGEGSRLTVL.

The V call is TRBV2, the J call TRBJ1-5, with 9 bases matching TRBD1. The CDR3 loop spans 11 amino acids. CDR1 and CDR2 (germline): SNHLY, FYNNEI. With V trimmed by 3 bases and J by 12 bases, 0 bases remained unmatched. CDR3 sequence (DNA): TGTGCCAGCAGTGAGGACAGGGGCCAGCATTTT. Its translation is CASSEDRGQHF.

The chain is built from TRBV19 and TRBJ1-1; D is unresolved. Deletions cut 3 bases from V and 2 bases from J, with 7 bases between. Germline CDR1 and CDR2: LNHDA and SQIVND (reference sequence). The CDR3 is 13 residues long. In DNA, the CDR3 is TGTGCCAGTAGTATGGTGGCAAACACTGAAGCTTTCTTT. Its translation: CASSMVANTEAFF.

The V gene is TRBV4-3, the J gene TRBJ2-2; tentative D call: TRBD1 (5 bases). The CDR3 has 15 residues. Trimming stripped 5 bases from V and 4 bases from J, with 14 bases between. The germline V gene encodes CDR1 LGHNA and CDR2 YSLEER. The CDR3, as DNA: TGCGCCAGCAGCTTCGACAGCCCGGTCACCGGGGAGCTGTTTTTT. This sequence encodes CASSFDSPVTGELFF.

This chain connects TRBV12-3 or TRBV12-4 to TRBJ2-3, with D possibly TRBD2 on 6 matching bases. This CDR3 spans 12 amino acids. Trimming removed 7 bases from V and 4 bases from J, with 9 bases in between. CDR3 sequence (DNA): TGTGCCAGCACGCCGGGGGCAGATACGCAGTATTTT. Translated, it gives CASTPGADTQYF.

CDR3 DNA sequence: TGCAGCGCAACAGGGTGGAATGGCTACACCTTC. It translates to CSATGWNGYTF. The chain employs TRBV29-1 and TRBJ1-2, with D perhaps matching TRBD1 (6 bases). Germline V gene data show CDR1 as SQVTM and CDR2 as ANQGSEA. V lost 7 bases and J 6 bases, leaving 12 bases between the germline ends. The CDR3 covers 11 residues. The full variable domain, rest sourced from reference TRBV29-1 and TRBJ1-2, is SAVISQKPSRDICQRGTSLTIQCQVDSQVTMMFWYRQQPGQSLTLIATANQGSEATYESGFVIDKFPISRPNLTFSTLTVSNMSPEDSSIYLCSATGWNGYTFGSGTRLTVV.

The gene calls are TRBV13 and TRBJ2-2; no reliable D call. Germline loops: CDR1 PRHDT, CDR2 FYEKMQ (reference sequence). The CDR3 contains 12 residues. The V gene lost 8 bases and the J gene lost 4 bases, with 8 bases spanning the gap. CDR3 residues: CASSHPTGELFF. DNA of the CDR3: TGTGCCAGCTCACACCCCACCGGGGAGCTGTTTTTT. The whole variable domain, remainder taken from reference TRBV13 and TRBJ2-2, is AAGVIQSPRHLIKEKRETATLKCYPIPRHDTVYWYQQGPGQDPQFLISFYEKMQSDKGSIPDRFSAQQFSDYHSELNMSSLELGDSALYFCASSHPTGELFFGEGSRLTVL.

The chain employs TRBV9 and TRBJ1-4; maybe TRBD1 (5 bases). Trimming took off 2 bases at V and 5 bases at J, with 13 bases between the two ends. Germline loops: CDR1 SGDLS, CDR2 YYNGEE. The CDR3 is 15 residues long. The CDR3 DNA reads TGTGCCAGCAGCGTCGCGGGACGGGAAAATGAAAAACTGTTTTTT. Translated, it gives CASSVAGRENEKLFF.

This chain uses TRBV6-5 with TRBJ1-6; 9 positions match TRBD1. J lost 13 bases, V lost 0 bases, and 10 bases had no gene match. Germline CDR1 reads MNHEY; CDR2 reads SVGAGI. This CDR3 spans 16 amino acids. In DNA form, the CDR3 reads TGTGCCAGCAGTTACTCGAGTGGGACAGGGAGGCTCCCCCTCCACTTT. This translates into CASSYSSGTGRLPLHF.

CDR3 loop: CASSMARYEQYF. The CDR3 DNA reads as TGTGCCAGCAGCATGGCTCGTTACGAGCAGTACTTC. The rearrangement links TRBV13 to TRBJ2-7; D gene unclear. The germline CDR1 and CDR2 sequences are PRHDT and FYEKMQ (reference sequence). The CDR3 has 12 amino acids. Trimming stripped 5 bases from V and 4 bases from J, with 9 bases between.

The V and J genes are TRBV5-8 and TRBJ1-1; D possibly corresponds to TRBD1 (5 bases). Germline V gene lookup returns CDR1 SGHTS and CDR2 YDEGEE. This CDR3 comprises 16 residues. Trimming removed 2 bases at V and 6 bases at J, with 20 bases between. CDR3 protein: CASSLLSGGGSSEAFF. DNA of the CDR3: TGTGCCAGCAGCTTACTTTCTGGGGGGGGGAGCTCTGAAGCTTTCTTT.

The chain uses TRBV9 and TRBJ2-3; perhaps TRBD2 as D (6 bases). Trimming cost V 3 bases and J 7 bases, with 9 bases left between them. This CDR3 region has 12 residues. Germline loops: CDR1 SGDLS, CDR2 YYNGEE. DNA for the CDR3: TGTGCCAGCAGCGGTACTAGCAATACGCAGTATTTT. Its translation: CASSGTSNTQYF.

J is TRBJ1-4 and V is TRBV18; TRBD1 aligns across 10 bases. The CDR3 loop spans 14 amino acids. Germline CDR1 reads KGHSH; CDR2 reads LQKENI. After removal of 0 bases from V and 8 bases from J, the junction contained 0 bases not matched to a gene. The CDR3 DNA is TGTGCCAGCTCACCACCGGGACAGGGGGAAAAACTGTTTTTT. This gives the protein CASSPPGQGEKLFF.

The chain couples TRBV13 to TRBJ2-3; 10 bases fit TRBD2. Germline V gene lookup returns CDR1 PRHDT and CDR2 FYEKMQ (reference sequence). Trimming cost V 5 bases and J 6 bases; bases outside gene matches: 11. The CDR3 totals 16 residues. This CDR3 reads CASSHGMSGGADTQYF. DNA of the CDR3: TGTGCCAGCAGCCACGGAATGAGCGGGGGGGCCGATACGCAGTATTTT. The whole variable domain, remainder taken from reference TRBV13 and TRBJ2-3, is AAGVIQSPRHLIKEKRETATLKCYPIPRHDTVYWYQQGPGQDPQFLISFYEKMQSDKGSIPDRFSAQQFSDYHSELNMSSLELGDSALYFCASSHGMSGGADTQYFGPGTRLTVL.

This clone was counted a few times. The genes are TRBV7-9 and TRBJ2-3, with 12 bases identical to TRBD1. CDR1 and CDR2 (germline): SEHNR, FQNEAQ (reference sequence). This CDR3 has 15 residues. The trim removed 5 bases at V and 5 bases at J, leaving 5 bases unmatched. Written as DNA, the CDR3 is TGTGCCAGCAGCCACCGGGACAGGGGGCGAGATACGCAGTATTTT. Translation: CASSHRDRGRDTQYF.

The chain carries TRBV7-8 and TRBJ1-5; weak D call: TRBD1 (6 bases). The V gene lost 4 bases and the J gene lost 0 bases, with 13 bases spanning the gap. From germline, CDR1 is SGHVS and CDR2 FQNEAQ. The CDR3 runs to 16 residues. The CDR3 sequence is CASSSSGQYSNQPQHF. CDR3 DNA: TGTGCCAGCAGCTCTAGCGGACAGTATAGCAATCAGCCCCAGCATTTT.

V usage is TRBV7-2 and J usage is TRBJ2-1; weak D call: TRBD2 (6 bases). With 7 bases removed from V and 6 bases from J, the gap between germline ends came to 7 bases. Germline V gives CDR1 SGHTA, CDR2 FQGNSA. The CDR3 sequence is 11 residues long. The chain's CDR3 is CASMGGNEQFF. The DNA of the CDR3 is TGTGCCAGCATGGGGGGCAATGAGCAGTTCTTC.

The chain recombines TRBV6-5 with TRBJ1-2, with unresolved D. The CDR3 runs 13 residues. Germline CDR1 MNHEY, CDR2 SVGAGI. Trimming removed 6 bases from V and 2 bases from J, with 10 bases in between. CDR3 sequence: CASSSSGNYGYTF. CDR3 nucleotides: TGTGCCAGCAGCTCGTCCGGGAACTATGGCTACACCTTC.

CDR3 nucleotides: TGCGCCAGCAGGACAGGGGGCCAGACTAATGAAAAACTGTTTTTT. It is translated as CASRTGGQTNEKLFF. J is TRBJ1-4 and V is TRBV5-1, with 10 bases identical to TRBD1. CDR1 SGHRS and CDR2 YFSETQ come from the germline V gene. The V segment lost 5 bases and the J segment 2 bases; nucleotides outside the gene matches: 3. The CDR3 has 15 residues. Together with reference TRBV5-1 and TRBJ1-4, the CDR3 gives the full variable domain: KAGVTQTPRYLIKTRGQQVTLSCSPISGHRSVSWYQQTPGQGLQFLFEYFSETQRNKGNFPGRFSGRQFSNSRSEMNVSTLELGDSALYLCASRTGGQTNEKLFFGSGTQLSVL.

The chain has TRBV3-1 (or the pseudogene TRBV3-2) and TRBJ1-5; D is unclear. The CDR3 consists of 17 residues. V lost 0 bases to trimming and J lost 4 bases, with 16 bases between them. Germline values: CDR1 LGHDT, CDR2 YNNKEL (reference sequence). The CDR3 DNA reads as TGTGCCAGCAGCCAAGATGGAGGGCGGACGGGTAATCAGCCCCAGCATTTT. Its translation: CASSQDGGRTGNQPQHF.

With respect to this clone: One end of the junction does not line up with germline, which may come from a read error. J is TRBJ2-5 and V is TRBV5-8; 8 bases map to TRBD2. The CDR3 covers 16 residues. CDR1 and CDR2 (germline): SGHTS, YDEGEE. The DNA of the CDR3 is TGTGCCAGCAGCTTGCAGAATAGCGGGGCCCAAGGGACCCAGTACTTC. Its translation: CASSLQNSGAQGTQYF. Combining the CDR3 with reference TRBV5-8 and TRBJ2-5 gives the whole variable domain EAGVTQSPTHLIKTRGQQATLRCSPISGHTSVYWYQQALGLGLQFLLWYDEGEERNRGNFPPRFSGRQFPNYSSELNVNALELEDSALYLCASSLQNSGAQGTQYFGPGTRLLVL.

The V call is TRBV29-1, the J call TRBJ2-3; D might be TRBD2 (5 bases). The length of the CDR3 is 15 residues. Germline V gene lookup returns CDR1 SQVTM and CDR2 ANQGSEA. With 3 bases removed from V and 1 base from J, the gap between germline ends came to 14 bases. The CDR3 loop reads CSVDIRGRGTDTQYF. CDR3 DNA: TGCAGCGTTGACATTCGGGGTAGGGGCACAGATACGCAGTATTTT.

The rearrangement links TRBV3-1 (or the pseudogene TRBV3-2) to TRBJ2-5; the match to TRBD1 covers 9 bases. The CDR3 sequence is 15 residues long. The germline CDR1 and CDR2 sequences are LGHDT and YNNKEL (reference sequence). Losses at the gene ends were 0 bases for V and 5 bases for J; bases not matched to a gene: 4. The chain's CDR3 is CASSQDGTGLETQYF. CDR3 coding DNA: TGTGCCAGCAGCCAAGACGGGACAGGGTTGGAGACCCAGTACTTC.

In this sample, this clone turned up once. The J gene is TRBJ1-1, the V gene TRBV20-1; D might be TRBD1 (5 bases). The V gene's germline CDR1 is DFQATT and CDR2 SNEGSKA (reference sequence). There are 10 residues in the CDR3. Trimming cost V 7 bases and J 7 bases, with 10 bases left between them. The CDR3 reads CSGGGSEAFF. CDR3 DNA: TGCAGTGGGGGGGGAAGTGAAGCTTTCTTT.

The CDR3 sequence: CASSYPDRSGQETQYF. The CDR3 DNA sequence: TGTGCCAGCAGTTACCCGGACCGTTCGGGGCAAGAGACCCAGTACTTC. J is TRBJ2-5 and V is TRBV6-5, with a tentative D call TRBD2 (5 bases). CDR1 and CDR2 from the germline V gene are MNHEY and SVGAGI. The CDR3 extends over 16 amino acids. The V end lost 2 bases, the J end lost 2 bases, and 15 bases lay between the germline ends.

The V gene is TRBV2, the J gene TRBJ1-5; D unclear. The germline CDR1 and CDR2 sequences are SNHLY and FYNNEI. This CDR3 is 13 amino acids long. The V end lost 7 bases, the J end lost 7 bases, and 14 bases lay between the germline ends. The chain's CDR3 is CASKFDVSQPQHF. CDR3 in DNA: TGTGCCAGCAAGTTTGATGTAAGCCAGCCCCAGCATTTT.

Comment on this clone: Other DNA sequences in the sample encode the same CDR3. The genes are TRBV18 and TRBJ2-2; TRBD1 matches 8 bases. The germline CDR1 and CDR2 sequences are KGHSH and LQKENI. The length of the CDR3 is 15 residues. V shed 2 bases, J shed 1 base, and the junction held 0 bases outside the gene matches. CDR3 amino acids: CASSPGQGNTGELFF. The CDR3 DNA sequence: TGTGCCAGCTCACCAGGACAGGGGAACACCGGGGAGCTGTTTTTT.

The chain uses TRBV6-5 and TRBJ2-2; D is undetermined. Germline assignment: CDR1 MNHEY and CDR2 SVGAGI. The CDR3 loop spans 13 amino acids. The ends were cut back, 6 bases at V and 3 bases at J, with 8 bases in the middle. The CDR3 reads CASRRLDTGELFF. For the CDR3, the DNA is TGTGCCAGCAGAAGACTCGACACCGGGGAGCTGTTTTTT.

V is TRBV29-1 and J is TRBJ2-1; the match to TRBD2 covers 13 bases. Germline CDR1 reads SQVTM; CDR2 reads ANQGSEA. The CDR3 extends over 14 amino acids. Unmatched junction bases numbered 6, after V lost 6 bases and J lost 7 bases. CDR3 nucleotides: TGCAGCGTGCCGGGACTAGCGGGAACGAATGAGCAGTTCTTC. This translates into CSVPGLAGTNEQFF.

The chain joins TRBV25-1 to TRBJ2-6; the D is unclear. The CDR3 runs to 14 residues. Trimming stripped 6 bases from V and 4 bases from J, with 10 bases between. Germline CDR1 is MGHDK and CDR2 is SYGVNS. The CDR3 sequence is CASRGVIGANVLTF. The CDR3 coding sequence is TGTGCCAGCAGAGGAGTAATCGGGGCCAACGTCCTGACTTTC.